This TCR beta chain was recorded in a study of T cell responses to AZD1222 COVID-19 vaccine (dated by TCRdb to the early 2020s). For context, the study as a whole: AZD1222 recipients whose second dose came at about 4 weeks and those whose second dose came at about 12 weeks were combined into one group, since spike-specific TCR depth and breadth did not differ between the two schedules. TCR sequencing covered 233 trial participants: around 210 given two doses of AZD1222 and 26 given two doses of MenACWY control vaccine. Trial participants were enrolled by age into 18-55, 56-69 and 70-plus year subgroups, with approximately 150, 28 and 58 TCR-sequenced participants respectively. What the work shows at the level of the full study, not this receptor alone: Reportedly, close to half of the unique spike-specific TCRs recognized epitopes lying outside the regions that are mutated in the B.1.351 and B.1.1.7 variants. The 56-69-year group was small, and its depth increase did not reach significance, likely because of low power. Conclusions about previously exposed vaccinees are limited, since just five or six AZD1222 recipients were seropositive for SARS-CoV-2 at baseline. Because no samples from the day 14 peak response were available, repertoires could be characterized only after the peak T cell response. CD4 TCRs associated with the vaccine covered the entire spike protein, and the dominant responses were in regions 160-218 and 743-854. Participants were mostly white British and included more females than males, and it was suggested by the authors that clonal diversity may have been underestimated. After two AZD1222 doses, both the breadth and the depth of spike-specific TCRs were significantly higher than at day 0 and than in MenACWY recipients.

The CDR3 regions of human TCRbeta chains were analyzed by immunosequencing. From the authors' description of their analysis: Repertoire TCRs were matched against a reference library of SARS-CoV-2-specific TCRs generated with the MIRA antigen-specificity platform. Breadth was defined as the fraction of unique TCRs that were SARS-CoV-2-associated, and depth was defined as the fraction of total T cells that were SARS-CoV-2-associated. Using the MIRA data, each spike-specific TCR was mapped to the spike region that the TCR reacts to and placed in a CD4 or CD8 class. Log10-transformed breadth and depth values were compared by one-way ANOVA with Sidak's multiple comparisons tests. What TCRdb holds here is the immuneACCESS table cut down to in-frame rearrangements. Part of the clones is not present; checked against another copy, under half of the missing clones reflect an unresolved V gene, and the others are unexplained. V and J calls and clone size are those listed in that table; D and trimming were worked out from the DNA. A total of around 100,000 clones appear in this sample, roughly nine tenths of them only once. The ten largest make up about 1.8% of the sample.

From cysteine to phenylalanine, the CDR3 is 15 amino acids long. Only the CDR3 DNA is retained, 45 bases long and in frame from the first base. For this chain, trimming is 4 bases at the V end and 1 base at the J end, and the number of junction bases without a gene match is 6. Reading the germline V gene (reference sequence) gives CDR1 LNHDA and CDR2 SQIVND. To note about this clone: Its antigen is currently not known. Base qualities are not provided; no much larger clone lies one nucleotide away.

Explained via the paper, the time point label denotes: baseline before first vaccination. The vaccinee samples were drawn from two UK trials, COV001 and COV002, one of which was a single-blind randomized controlled phase 2/3 trial testing AZD1222 (ChAdOx1 nCoV-19) in healthy adults. Trial participant PBMC samples were collected at day 0 and day 28 after the second dose for TCRbeta chain sequencing. The clonotype originates from an adult in good health. The input for sequencing was peripheral blood, taken on day 0 of AZD1222 vaccination. The chain was built from TRBV19 and TRBJ2-7; 8 junctional bases match TRBD1. The CDR3 loop reads CASSNRGQVSYEQYF. The nucleotide sequence is given as TGTGCCAGTAGTAATCGGGGACAGGTATCCTACGAGCAGTACTTC.